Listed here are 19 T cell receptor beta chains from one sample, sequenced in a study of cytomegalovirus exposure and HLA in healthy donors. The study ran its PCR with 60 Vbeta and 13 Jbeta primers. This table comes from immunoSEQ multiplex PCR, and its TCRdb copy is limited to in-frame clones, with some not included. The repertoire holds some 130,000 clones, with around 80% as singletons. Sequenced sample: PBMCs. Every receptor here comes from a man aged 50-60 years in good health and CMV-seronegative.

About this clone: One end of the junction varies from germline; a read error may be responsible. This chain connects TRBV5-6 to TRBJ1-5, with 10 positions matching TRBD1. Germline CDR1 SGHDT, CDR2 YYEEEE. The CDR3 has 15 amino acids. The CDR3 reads CSSSRQGARNQPQHF. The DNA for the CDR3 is TGTTCCAGCAGCCGACAGGGGGCCCGCAATCAGCCCCAGCATTTT.

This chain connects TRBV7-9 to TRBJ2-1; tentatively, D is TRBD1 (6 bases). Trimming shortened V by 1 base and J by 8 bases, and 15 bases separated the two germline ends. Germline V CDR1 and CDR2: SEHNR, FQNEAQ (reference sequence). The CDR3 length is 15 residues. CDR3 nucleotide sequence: TGTGCCAGCAGCTTAGATTGGGGGCGCGTCTATGAGCAGTTCTTC. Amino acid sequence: CASSLDWGRVYEQFF.

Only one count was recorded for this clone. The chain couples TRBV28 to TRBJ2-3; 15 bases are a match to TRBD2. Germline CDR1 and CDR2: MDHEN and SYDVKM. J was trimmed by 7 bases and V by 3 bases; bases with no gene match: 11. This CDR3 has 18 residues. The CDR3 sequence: CASSFSGTSGGTVNTQYF. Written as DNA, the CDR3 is TGTGCCAGCAGTTTTTCCGGGACTAGCGGGGGGACCGTTAATACGCAGTATTTT. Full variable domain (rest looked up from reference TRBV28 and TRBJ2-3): DVKVTQSSRYLVKRTGEKVFLECVQDMDHENMFWYRQDPGLGLRLIYFSYDVKMKEKGDIPEGYSVSREKKERFSLILESASTNQTSMYLCASSFSGTSGGTVNTQYFGPGTRLTVL.

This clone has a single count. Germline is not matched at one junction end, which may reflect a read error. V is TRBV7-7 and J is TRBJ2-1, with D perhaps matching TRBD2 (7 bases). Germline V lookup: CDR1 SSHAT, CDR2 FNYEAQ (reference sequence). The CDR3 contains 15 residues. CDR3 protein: CASSLGWGGLDEQFF. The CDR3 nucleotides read TGTGCTAGCAGCTTGGGGTGGGGGGGCCTCGATGAGCAGTTCTTC.

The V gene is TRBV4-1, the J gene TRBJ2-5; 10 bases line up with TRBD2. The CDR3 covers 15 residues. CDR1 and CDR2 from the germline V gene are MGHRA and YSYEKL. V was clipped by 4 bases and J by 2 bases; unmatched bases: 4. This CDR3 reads CASSPVGLAQETQYF. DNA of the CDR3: TGCGCCAGCAGCCCCGTGGGACTAGCGCAAGAGACCCAGTACTTC.

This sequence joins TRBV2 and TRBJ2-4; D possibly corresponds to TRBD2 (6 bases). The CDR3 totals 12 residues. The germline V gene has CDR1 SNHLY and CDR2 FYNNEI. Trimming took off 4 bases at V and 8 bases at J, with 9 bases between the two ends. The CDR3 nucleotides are TGTGCCAGCAGTGGGGACTCTGACATTCAGTACTTC. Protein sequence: CASSGDSDIQYF.

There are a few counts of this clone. The CDR3 reads CASSANPDRGGNIQYF. CDR3 nucleotides: TGCGCCAGCAGCGCCAACCCGGACAGGGGAGGTAACATTCAGTACTTC. The chain has TRBV5-1 and TRBJ2-4, with 9 bases aligning to TRBD1. V lost 4 bases, J lost 7 bases, and 12 bases stayed unmatched. The CDR3 runs 16 residues. Germline-derived CDR1 and CDR2 are SGHRS and YFSETQ.

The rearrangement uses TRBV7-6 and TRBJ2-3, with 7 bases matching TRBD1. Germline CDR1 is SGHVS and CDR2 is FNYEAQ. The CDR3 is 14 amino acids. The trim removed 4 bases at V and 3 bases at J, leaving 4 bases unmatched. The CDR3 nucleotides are TGTGCCAGCAGCTCTGGGACAGCAACAGATACGCAGTATTTT. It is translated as CASSSGTATDTQYF.

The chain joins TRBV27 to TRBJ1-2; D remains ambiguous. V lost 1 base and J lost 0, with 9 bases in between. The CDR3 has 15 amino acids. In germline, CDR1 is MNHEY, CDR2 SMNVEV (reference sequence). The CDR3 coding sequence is TGTGCCAGCAGTTTATGGGCAGGATCTAACTATGGCTACACCTTC. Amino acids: CASSLWAGSNYGYTF.

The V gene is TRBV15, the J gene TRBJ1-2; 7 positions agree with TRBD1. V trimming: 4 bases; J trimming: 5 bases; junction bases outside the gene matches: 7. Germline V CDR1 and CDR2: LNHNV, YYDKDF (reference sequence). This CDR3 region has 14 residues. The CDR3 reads CATSNIDREYGYTF. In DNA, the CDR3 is TGTGCCACCAGCAATATAGACAGGGAATATGGCTACACCTTC.

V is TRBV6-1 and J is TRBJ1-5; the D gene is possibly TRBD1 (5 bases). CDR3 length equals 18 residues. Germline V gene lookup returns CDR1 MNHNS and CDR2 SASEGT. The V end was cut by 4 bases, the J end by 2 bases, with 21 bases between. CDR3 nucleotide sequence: TGTGCCAGCAGTGGGCCGGGACGGACTAAAGGCGGCAATCAGCCCCAGCATTTT. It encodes CASSGPGRTKGGNQPQHF.

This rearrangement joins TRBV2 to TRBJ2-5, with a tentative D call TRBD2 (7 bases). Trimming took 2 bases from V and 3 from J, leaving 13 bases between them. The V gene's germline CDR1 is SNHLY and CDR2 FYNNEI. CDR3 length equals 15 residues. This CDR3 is CASSEMGGPEETQYF. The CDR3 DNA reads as TGTGCCAGCAGTGAAATGGGGGGGCCTGAAGAGACCCAGTACTTC. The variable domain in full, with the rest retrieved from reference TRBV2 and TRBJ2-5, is EPEVTQTPSHQVTQMGQEVILRCVPISNHLYFYWYRQILGQKVEFLVSFYNNEISEKSEIFDDQFSVERPDGSNFTLKIRSTKLEDSAMYFCASSEMGGPEETQYFGPGTRLLVL.

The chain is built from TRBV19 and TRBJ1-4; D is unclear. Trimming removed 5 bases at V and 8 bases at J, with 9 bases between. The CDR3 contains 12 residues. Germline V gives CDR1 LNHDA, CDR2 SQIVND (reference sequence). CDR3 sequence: CASSGSFEKLFF. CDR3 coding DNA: TGTGCCAGTAGTGGCAGTTTCGAAAAACTGTTTTTT.

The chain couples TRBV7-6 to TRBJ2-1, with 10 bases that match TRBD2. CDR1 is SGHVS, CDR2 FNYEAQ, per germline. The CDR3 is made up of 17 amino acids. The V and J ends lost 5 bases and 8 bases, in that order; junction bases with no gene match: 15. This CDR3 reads CASSPGYGLAARDEQFF. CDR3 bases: TGTGCCAGCAGCCCCGGTTATGGACTAGCGGCCCGGGATGAGCAGTTCTTC.

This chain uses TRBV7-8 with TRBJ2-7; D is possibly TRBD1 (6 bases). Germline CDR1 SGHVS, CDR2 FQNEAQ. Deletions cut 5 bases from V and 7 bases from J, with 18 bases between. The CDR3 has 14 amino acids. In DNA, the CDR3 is TGTGCCAGCAGCGGAGCTTCCTCAACAGGGGAGCAGTACTTC. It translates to CASSGASSTGEQYF.

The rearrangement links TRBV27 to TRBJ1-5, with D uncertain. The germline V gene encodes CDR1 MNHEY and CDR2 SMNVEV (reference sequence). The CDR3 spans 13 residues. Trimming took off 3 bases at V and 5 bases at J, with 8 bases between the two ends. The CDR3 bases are TGTGCCAGCAGTTTCGAGGGCTATCAGCCCCAGCATTTT. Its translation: CASSFEGYQPQHF.

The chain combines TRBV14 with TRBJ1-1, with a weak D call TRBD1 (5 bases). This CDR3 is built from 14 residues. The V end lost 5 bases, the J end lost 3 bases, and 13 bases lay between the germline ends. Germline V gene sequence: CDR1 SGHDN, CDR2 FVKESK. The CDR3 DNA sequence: TGTGCCAGCAGCTACGGGGGATGGGACACTGAAGCTTTCTTT. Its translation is CASSYGGWDTEAFF.

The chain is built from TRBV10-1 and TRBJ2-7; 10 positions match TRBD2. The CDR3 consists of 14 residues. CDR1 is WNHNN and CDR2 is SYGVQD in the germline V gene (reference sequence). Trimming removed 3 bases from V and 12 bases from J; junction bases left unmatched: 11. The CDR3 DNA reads TGCGCCAGCAGTGAATGGCTAGCGGGGGACCCGTTGTACTTC. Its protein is CASSEWLAGDPLYF.

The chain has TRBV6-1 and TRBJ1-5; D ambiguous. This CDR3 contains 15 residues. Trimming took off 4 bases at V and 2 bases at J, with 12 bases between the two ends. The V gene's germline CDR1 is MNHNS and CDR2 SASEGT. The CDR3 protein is CASSVFLAGNQPQHF. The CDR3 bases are TGTGCCAGCAGTGTATTCTTGGCAGGCAATCAGCCCCAGCATTTT.